This T cell receptor beta chain originates from a study of long-term antiretroviral therapy in people with HIV. The study, taken as a whole, reports: Clonotypes expanded prior to ART showed repertoire dominance at all sampled time points. Collection spanned 2004 to 2017; ART regimens may be less effective than current ones.

The run of the v3.0 immunoSEQ assay was at survey level. Assay used: immunoSEQ multiplex PCR; TCRdb lists only in-frame clones, some missing. The table records some 27,000 clones, around 84% of them present only once. Concerning this clone: What it binds is unknown.

The CDR3 loop spans 15 amino acids. The germline CDR1 and CDR2 sequences are MGHRA and YSYEKL. The V end was cut by 0 bases, the J end by 2 bases, with 11 bases between. The chain combines TRBV4-1 with TRBJ2-7, with D possibly being TRBD1 (6 bases). The source of this sequence is a man between 18 and 29 years old with HIV. Sequencing used unsorted PBMCs, obtained 0.4 years after starting antiretroviral therapy. The CDR3, as DNA: TGCGCCAGCAGCCAAGATATGGCAGGGGCCTACGAGCAGTACTTC. Translating gives CASSQDMAGAYEQYF.